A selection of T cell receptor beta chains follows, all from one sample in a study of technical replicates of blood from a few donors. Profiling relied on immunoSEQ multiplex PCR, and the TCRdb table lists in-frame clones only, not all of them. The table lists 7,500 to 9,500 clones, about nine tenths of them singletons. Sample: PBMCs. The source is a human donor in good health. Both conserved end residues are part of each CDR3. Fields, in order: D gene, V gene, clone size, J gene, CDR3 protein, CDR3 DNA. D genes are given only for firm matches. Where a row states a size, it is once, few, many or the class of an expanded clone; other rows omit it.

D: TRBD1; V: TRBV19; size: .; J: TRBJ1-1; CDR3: CASRTGGAGKTEAFF; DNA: TGTGCCAGTAGGACAGGGGGCGCCGGAAAAACTGAAGCTTTCTTT
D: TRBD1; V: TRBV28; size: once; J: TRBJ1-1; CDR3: CASSPGDSWNTEAFF; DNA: TGTGCCAGCAGTCCCGGGGACAGTTGGAACACTGAAGCTTTCTTT
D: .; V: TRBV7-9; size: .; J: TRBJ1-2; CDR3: CASSLAAGANGYTF; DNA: TGTGCCAGCAGCTTAGCGGCAGGGGCTAATGGCTACACCTTC
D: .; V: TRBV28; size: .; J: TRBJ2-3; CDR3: CASSRPLGSGGLTDTQYF; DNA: TGTGCCAGCAGCCGCCCCCTGGGTAGCGGAGGACTCACAGATACGCAGTATTTT
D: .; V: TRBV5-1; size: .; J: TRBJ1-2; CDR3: CASSLSGLDRDYGYTF; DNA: TGCGCCAGCAGCTTGTCAGGGCTCGACAGAGACTATGGCTACACCTTC
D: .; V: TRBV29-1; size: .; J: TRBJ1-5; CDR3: CSVEFARDQPQHF; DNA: TGCAGCGTTGAATTTGCGAGGGATCAGCCCCAGCATTTT
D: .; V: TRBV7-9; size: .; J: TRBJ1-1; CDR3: CASSQTGLQNTEAFF; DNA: TGTGCCAGCAGCCAAACAGGGTTACAGAACACTGAAGCTTTCTTT
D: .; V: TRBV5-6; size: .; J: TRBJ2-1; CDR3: CASSLGGVTEQFF; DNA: TGTGCCAGCAGCTTGGGGGGAGTCACTGAGCAGTTCTTC
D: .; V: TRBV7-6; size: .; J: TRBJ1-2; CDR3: CASSPPGSGYTF; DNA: TGTGCCAGCAGCCCGCCGGGGAGCGGCTACACCTTC
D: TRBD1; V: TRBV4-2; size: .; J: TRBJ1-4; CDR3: CASSQDGGQSNEKLFF; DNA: TGTGCCAGCAGCCAAGACGGGGGACAGAGTAATGAAAAACTGTTTTTT
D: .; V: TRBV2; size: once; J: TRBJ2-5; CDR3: CASSQQGMGRETQYF; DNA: TGTGCCAGCAGCCAACAGGGCATGGGCAGGGAGACCCAGTACTTC
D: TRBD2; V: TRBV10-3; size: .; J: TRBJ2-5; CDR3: CAISESENSGSARETQYF; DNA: TGTGCCATCAGTGAGTCCGAGAATAGCGGGAGCGCCAGGGAGACCCAGTACTTC
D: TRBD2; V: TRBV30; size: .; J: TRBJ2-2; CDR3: CAWSSGLAAGELFF; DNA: TGTGCCTGGAGTTCCGGGCTAGCGGCCGGGGAGCTGTTTTTT
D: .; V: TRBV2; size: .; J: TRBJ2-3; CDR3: CASSGEAEGDTQYF; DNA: TGTGCCAGCTCTGGGGAGGCGGAGGGAGATACGCAGTATTTT
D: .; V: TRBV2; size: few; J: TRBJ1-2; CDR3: CASSGQGYGYTF; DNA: TGTGCCAGCAGTGGGCAGGGGTATGGCTACACCTTC